The 20 T cell receptor beta chains listed next were all sequenced from one sample in a study of T cell responses to AZD1222 COVID-19 vaccine. TCRdb's copy holds only in-frame clones and misses some; the assay was immunoSEQ multiplex PCR. The repertoire holds 150,000 to 200,000 clones, with about 90% as singletons. The sequencing here drew on peripheral blood, taken 28 days after the second AZD1222 dose. These receptors originate from an adult who received the AZD1222 COVID-19 vaccine.

This chain uses TRBV6-1 with TRBJ2-1; 12 bases fit TRBD2. Germline V gene lookup returns CDR1 MNHNS and CDR2 SASEGT. V shed 3 bases, J shed 2 bases, and the junction held 2 bases outside the gene matches. The CDR3 covers 16 residues. The chain's CDR3 is CASSDPSGRAYNEQFF. DNA for the CDR3: TGTGCCAGCAGTGACCCTAGCGGGAGGGCCTACAATGAGCAGTTCTTC.

The V and J genes are TRBV7-3 and TRBJ2-1; TRBD2 agrees at 8 bases. The J segment lost 4 bases and the V segment lost 1 base, leaving 3 bases of the junction unmatched. The CDR3 spans 15 residues. Germline values: CDR1 SGHTA, CDR2 FQGTGA. The CDR3 loop is CASSLIPGGYNEQFF. CDR3 nucleotide sequence: TGTGCCAGCAGCTTAATCCCGGGAGGGTACAATGAGCAGTTCTTC. Looking up the rest from reference TRBV7-3 and TRBJ2-1 gives the full variable domain: GAGVSQTPSNKVTEKGKYVELRCDPISGHTALYWYRQSLGQGPEFLIYFQGTGAADDSGLPNDRFFAVRPEGSVSTLKIQRTERGDSAVYLCASSLIPGGYNEQFFGPGTRLTVL.

The chain couples TRBV13 to TRBJ1-4; D is possibly TRBD1 (5 bases). The V gene lost 5 bases and the J gene lost 9 bases, with 13 bases spanning the gap. The CDR3 consists of 13 residues. The germline V gene encodes CDR1 PRHDT and CDR2 FYEKMQ (reference sequence). CDR3 sequence reads: CASSRTGGKKLFF. The CDR3, as DNA: TGTGCCAGCAGCCGTACGGGGGGTAAAAAACTGTTTTTT.

The chain uses TRBV29-1 and TRBJ1-1; possible D gene TRBD1, 6 bases. V lost 7 bases to trimming and J lost 6 bases, with 15 bases between them. The CDR3 covers 12 residues. Germline CDR1 and CDR2: SQVTM and ANQGSEA. In DNA, the CDR3 is TGCAGCGCACAGGGTCCCCGGCCTGAAGCTTTCTTT. Protein sequence: CSAQGPRPEAFF.

This chain connects TRBV4-2 to TRBJ2-3; D may be TRBD2 (5 bases). Germline V gene sequence: CDR1 LGHNA, CDR2 YNFKEQ. Trimming removed 7 bases at V and 5 bases at J, with 19 bases between. This CDR3 comprises 15 residues. In nucleotides, the CDR3 is TGTGCCAGCACTCGTCGAGCGGAGAAAGTAGATACGCAGTATTTT. Amino acids: CASTRRAEKVDTQYF.

The chain couples TRBV6-5 to TRBJ1-2, with D unresolved. In germline, CDR1 is MNHEY, CDR2 SVGAGI. The CDR3 runs 14 residues. V lost 4 bases, J lost 2 bases, and 11 bases lay in between. This CDR3 reads CASSLGVRNYGYTF. The DNA for the CDR3 is TGTGCCAGCAGTTTGGGTGTTCGGAACTATGGCTACACCTTC.

This sequence joins TRBV30 and TRBJ2-6; 8 nucleotides agree with TRBD1. Germline values: CDR1 GTSNPN, CDR2 SVGIG (reference sequence). Unmatched junction bases numbered 9, after V lost 8 bases and J lost 0 bases. The CDR3 runs to 16 residues. The CDR3 nucleotides read TGTGCCCTGACAGGGGACGGTTTCTCTGGGGCCAACGTCCTGACTTTC. It is translated as CALTGDGFSGANVLTF.

The chain employs TRBV2 and TRBJ1-5; the match to TRBD1 covers 8 bases. Germline values: CDR1 SNHLY, CDR2 FYNNEI. V lost 6 bases and J lost 8; bases outside the gene matches: 9. CDR3 length: 14 residues. The chain's CDR3 is CASSYGTGKEPQHF. CDR3 nucleotides: TGTGCCAGCAGCTACGGGACAGGTAAGGAGCCCCAGCATTTT.

J is TRBJ1-1 and V is TRBV20-1, with 7 bases matching TRBD1. This CDR3 contains 13 residues. The V segment lost 3 bases and the J segment 1 base; nucleotides outside the gene matches: 2. Per germline, CDR1 DFQATT and CDR2 SNEGSKA (reference sequence). The CDR3 DNA is TGCAGTGCTAGTGAGGGGGCGAACACTGAAGCTTTCTTT. This sequence encodes CSASEGANTEAFF.

This clone was seen once. The chain couples TRBV4-3 to TRBJ1-6; perhaps TRBD1 as D (6 bases). Germline V gene lookup returns CDR1 LGHNA and CDR2 YSLEER. V was shortened by 2 bases and J by 7 bases, with 18 bases between the two germline ends. This CDR3 comprises 17 residues. The CDR3 coding sequence is TGCGCCAGCAGCCAAAACAGGGATGGTAGGGACAATTCACCCCTCCACTTT. It translates to CASSQNRDGRDNSPLHF.

V gene TRBV3-1 (or the pseudogene TRBV3-2) combines with J gene TRBJ1-6; D not certain. V dropped 3 bases and J dropped 9 bases, with 12 bases sitting between them. From germline, CDR1 is LGHDT and CDR2 YNNKEL (reference sequence). The CDR3 loop spans 14 amino acids. The CDR3 DNA is TGTGCCAGCAGCCATGGAGGGTACGGTTCACCCCTCCACTTT. As protein: CASSHGGYGSPLHF.

V and J are TRBV5-1 and TRBJ1-5; D uncertain. The germline gives CDR1 SGHRS, CDR2 YFSETQ. This CDR3 is 15 amino acids long. With 1 base removed from V and 6 bases from J, the gap between germline ends came to 14 bases. DNA of the CDR3: TGCGCCAGCAGCTTGTTCGGGGTTGAAGGTCAGCCCCAGCATTTT. Protein sequence: CASSLFGVEGQPQHF.

The rearrangement joins TRBV29-1 to TRBJ1-2; D is uncertain. Germline V lookup: CDR1 SQVTM, CDR2 ANQGSEA. CDR3 length equals 12 residues. The germline V and J ends were trimmed by 4 bases and 4 bases, with 10 bases remaining between them. This CDR3 is CSVALPGYGYTF. In DNA form, the CDR3 reads TGCAGCGTTGCCCTCCCCGGCTATGGCTACACCTTC. The full variable domain, in which reference TRBV29-1 and TRBJ1-2 provide the parts outside the CDR3, is SAVISQKPSRDICQRGTSLTIQCQVDSQVTMMFWYRQQPGQSLTLIATANQGSEATYESGFVIDKFPISRPNLTFSTLTVSNMSPEDSSIYLCSVALPGYGYTFGSGTRLTVV.

This chain connects TRBV5-4 to TRBJ2-2; 8 bases line up with TRBD2. Looked up from germline, CDR1 is SGHNT and CDR2 is YYREEE (reference sequence). V shed 4 bases and J 4 bases; nucleotides not matched to a gene: 9. This CDR3 comprises 16 residues. DNA for the CDR3: TGTGCCAGCAGCCACCCGGGGGGGATTTTCACCGGGGAGCTGTTTTTT. It specifies CASSHPGGIFTGELFF. The full variable domain, in which reference TRBV5-4 and TRBJ2-2 provide the parts outside the CDR3, is ETGVTQSPTHLIKTRGQQVTLRCSSQSGHNTVSWYQQALGQGPQFIFQYYREEENGRGNFPPRFSGLQFPNYSSELNVNALELDDSALYLCASSHPGGIFTGELFFGEGSRLTVL.

This chain connects TRBV2 to TRBJ2-2, with D maybe TRBD1 (6 bases). This CDR3 is built from 13 residues. The germline CDR1 and CDR2 sequences are SNHLY and FYNNEI. The V and J ends lost 7 bases and 7 bases respectively, with 13 bases between them. The CDR3 nucleotides read TGTGCCAGCAAGGACAGAGAGGTCGGGGAGCTGTTTTTT. Amino acid sequence: CASKDREVGELFF.

The rearrangement uses TRBV20-1 and TRBJ1-1, with a possible D match to TRBD1 (6 bases). Trimming removed 6 bases at V and 3 bases at J, with 8 bases between. This CDR3 contains 11 residues. The germline CDR1 and CDR2 sequences are DFQATT and SNEGSKA (reference sequence). CDR3 bases: TGCAGTGCATCAGGGGACACTGAAGCTTTCTTT. Its translation is CSASGDTEAFF.

The rearrangement links TRBV2 to TRBJ1-1; D remains ambiguous. The V gene lost 3 bases and the J gene lost 5 bases, with 4 bases spanning the gap. CDR3 length: 11 amino acids. Per the germline V gene, CDR1 is SNHLY and CDR2 is FYNNEI. CDR3 DNA sequence: TGTGCCAGCAGTGACGGGACTGAAGCTTTCTTT. This encodes CASSDGTEAFF.

The chain uses TRBV6-5 and TRBJ2-7; no clear D gene. The CDR3 contains 11 residues. The V end lost 7 bases, the J end lost 5 bases, and 9 bases lay between the germline ends. Germline assignment: CDR1 MNHEY and CDR2 SVGAGI. CDR3 nucleotides: TGTGCCAGCACAAGGCTGGACGAGCAGTACTTC. This translates into CASTRLDEQYF.

The genes are TRBV7-2 and TRBJ1-1; possibly TRBD1 for D (5 bases). Trimming shortened V by 2 bases and J by 4 bases, and 11 bases separated the two germline ends. Germline assignment: CDR1 SGHTA and CDR2 FQGNSA. The CDR3 is 14 amino acids. The CDR3 is CASSLWGLGTEAFF. CDR3 sequence (DNA): TGTGCCAGCAGCTTATGGGGGTTGGGCACTGAAGCTTTCTTT.

J is TRBJ2-1 and V is TRBV5-5; a possible D gene is TRBD1 (7 bases). V dropped 4 bases and J dropped 10 bases, with 15 bases sitting between them. CDR3 length: 13 residues. The V gene's germline CDR1 is SGHKS and CDR2 YYEKEE (reference sequence). CDR3 DNA sequence: TGTGCCAGCAGCCCACAGGGGAGCGGGGAGCAGTTCTTC. It specifies CASSPQGSGEQFF.